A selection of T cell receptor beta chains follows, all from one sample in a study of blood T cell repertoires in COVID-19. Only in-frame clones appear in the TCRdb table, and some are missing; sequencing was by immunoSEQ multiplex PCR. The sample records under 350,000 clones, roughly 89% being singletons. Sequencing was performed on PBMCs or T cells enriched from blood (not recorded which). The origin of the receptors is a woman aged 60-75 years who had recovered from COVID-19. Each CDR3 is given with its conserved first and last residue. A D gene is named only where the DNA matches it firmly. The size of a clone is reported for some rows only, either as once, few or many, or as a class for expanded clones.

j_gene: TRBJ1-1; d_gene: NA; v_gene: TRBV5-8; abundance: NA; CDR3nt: TGTGCCAGCAGTCGCGAGAGCAGGCCTTTGAACACTGAAGCTTTCTTT; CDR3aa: CASSRESRPLNTEAFF
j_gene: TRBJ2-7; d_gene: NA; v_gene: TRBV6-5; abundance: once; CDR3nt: TGTGCCAGCAGGAAGGACAGCTCCTACGAGCAGTACTTC; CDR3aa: CASRKDSSYEQYF
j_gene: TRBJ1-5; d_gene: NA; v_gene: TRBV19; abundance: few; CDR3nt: TGTGCCAGCCAAGACGGCCTGGGCAGGAATCAGCCCCAGCATTTT; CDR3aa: CASQDGLGRNQPQHF
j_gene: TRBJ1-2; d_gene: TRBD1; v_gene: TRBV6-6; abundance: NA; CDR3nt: TGTGCCATCCGGACAGGCTTTGAGACTAACTATGGCTACACCTTC; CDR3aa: CAIRTGFETNYGYTF
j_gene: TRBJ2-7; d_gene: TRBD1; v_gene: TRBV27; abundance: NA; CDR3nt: TGTGCCAGCAGTACCGGGACAGGGGGCTACGAGCAGTACTTC; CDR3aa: CASSTGTGGYEQYF
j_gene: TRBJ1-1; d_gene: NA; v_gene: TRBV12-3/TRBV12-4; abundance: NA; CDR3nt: TGTGCCAGCAGTTTAGGGGGACTCATCGAAGCTTTCTTT; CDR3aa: CASSLGGLIEAFF
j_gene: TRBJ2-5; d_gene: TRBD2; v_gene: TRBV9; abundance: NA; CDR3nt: TGTGCCAGCAGCACGGGACTATCCCAAGAGACCCAGTACTTC; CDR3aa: CASSTGLSQETQYF
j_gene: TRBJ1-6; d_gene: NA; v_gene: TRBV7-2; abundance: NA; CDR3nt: TGTGCCAGCAGCTTACCGAGGGGGATCAATTCACCCCTCCACTTT; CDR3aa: CASSLPRGINSPLHF
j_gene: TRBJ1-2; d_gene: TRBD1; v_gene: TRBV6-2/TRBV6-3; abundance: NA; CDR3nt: TGTGCCAGCAGTAGAGGACAGGGGAATTATGGCTACACCTTC; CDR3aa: CASSRGQGNYGYTF
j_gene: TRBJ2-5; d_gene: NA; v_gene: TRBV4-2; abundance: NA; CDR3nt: TGTGCCAGCAGCCAAGGCCTTGGACAGAGGCAGACCCAGTACTTC; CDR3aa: CASSQGLGQRQTQYF
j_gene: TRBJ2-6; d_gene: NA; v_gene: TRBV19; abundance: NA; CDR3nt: TGTGCCAGTAGTCCTCAGGGTCTCGGCTCTGGGGCCAACGTCCTGACTTTC; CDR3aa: CASSPQGLGSGANVLTF
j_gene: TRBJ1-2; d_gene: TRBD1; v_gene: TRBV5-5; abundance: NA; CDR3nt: TGTGCCAGCAGCCTCGACAGGGGCGACTATGGCTACACCTTC; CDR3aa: CASSLDRGDYGYTF
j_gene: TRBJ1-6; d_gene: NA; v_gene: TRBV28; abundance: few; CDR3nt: TGTGCCAGCAACGGTAAAAATTCACCCCTCCACTTT; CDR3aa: CASNGKNSPLHF
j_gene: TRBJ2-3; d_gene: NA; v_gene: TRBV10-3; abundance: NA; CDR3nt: TGTGCCACAGAGGCACGCGGGAGCACAGATACGCAGTATTTT; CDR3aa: CATEARGSTDTQYF
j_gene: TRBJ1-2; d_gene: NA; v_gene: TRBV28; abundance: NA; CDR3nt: TGTGCCAGCAGTTTATCCCAGATATCCTATGGCTACACCTTC; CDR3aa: CASSLSQISYGYTF
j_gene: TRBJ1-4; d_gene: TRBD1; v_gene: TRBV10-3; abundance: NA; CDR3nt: TGTGCCATCAGTGCACAGGGGGCTTCTAGCGAAAAACTGTTTTTT; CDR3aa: CAISAQGASSEKLFF